This T cell receptor (beta chain) was sequenced for a study of control samples from healthy donors and cancer patients. Profiling relied on immunoSEQ multiplex PCR, and the TCRdb table lists in-frame clones only, not all of them. The repertoire holds some 120,000 clones, with around nine tenths as singletons. The length of the CDR3 is 17 residues. Germline trimming cut 2 bases from V and 7 bases from J; bases unmatched to any gene: 12. Looked up from germline, CDR1 is SGHRS and CDR2 is YFSETQ. This sequence was found in a man aged 18 to 30 in good health. The chain couples TRBV5-1 to TRBJ1-6; 7 bases align to TRBD1. The sequencing sample was made of blood. The chain's CDR3 is CASSFTIGAGGNSPLHF. The CDR3 DNA follows: TGCGCCAGCAGCTTTACGATTGGGGCAGGGGGGAATTCACCCCTCCACTTT.